This TCR beta chain appears in the sequencing data of a study of cytomegalovirus exposure and HLA in healthy donors (dated by TCRdb to about 2017). General notes on the study: An earlier analysis of several hundred of the donors reported 250 to 300 Gb of sequence data and 117 million unique TCR beta sequences obtained from about 170 million T cells. Donor age, sex, ethnicity and CMV serostatus were collected together with the repertoire data. HLA typing included class I and class II loci at four-digit resolution. The study aimed to test whether cataloging public T cell receptors could reveal signatures of past pathogen exposure. Typing coverage differed by locus: A, B, C, DRB1 and DQB1 were typed in roughly 620-630 donors, DQA1 in 522, DPA1 in over 600, and DPB1 in approximately 450. In a later analysis, previously published TCR beta repertoires from hundreds of donors were re-analyzed and high-resolution HLA genotyping was added so that TCR occurrence patterns could be studied. A handful of DR-DQ haplotypes were handled as single units for association and clustering because linkage in the cohort was strong. Every repertoire in the discovery cohort had been generated on one and the same sequencing platform. An early release that covered some 640 HLA-typed donors contained about 300 gigabases of sequencing data and 75 million to 100 million unique TCR sequences. Using immunosequencing, the study profiled T cell repertoires from around 670 subjects and related those repertoires to cytomegalovirus serostatus. In addition to the first cohort of about 650 subjects, a separate validation cohort of 130 or so different subjects was used. In the later analysis, no new phenotypic data were used to find candidate immune exposures; instead, reliance was placed on TCR beta sequences and their occurrence across donors. To predict cytomegalovirus infection status, the study combined high-throughput TCR immunosequencing, statistical association of individual TCRs with disease status, and machine learning. A later genetic analysis took genome-wide SNP genotypes for about 55% of the 666 donors and used that subset as a discovery cohort. On average, over 200,000 unique TCR beta nucleotide sequences were sequenced per donor among about 400 genotyped donors of the cohort, with roughly a sixth of those sequences being non-productive. Of the approximately 370 genotyped donors, 75% to 85% were placed in the genetic ancestry cluster associated with self-reported Caucasian donors. An earlier analysis of roughly 600 of the donors used high-throughput TCR beta sequencing to judge whether each TCR beta V gene segment behaved as functional or pseudogenic. Overall study outcomes, separate from this receptor: According to the authors, the approach could potentially be generalized to other disease states and immunological phenotypes. A later analysis found that TCR association rates varied across HLA loci, with DRB1 alleles showing the most associated TCRs and HLA-C alleles the fewest. In a later analysis, several top co-occurrence clusters were reported to appear linked to parvovirus B19, influenza, CMV and Epstein-Barr virus. The cohort was sequenced for TCR beta chains only, and without alpha or paired-chain data the features that could be detected were limited. Because counts were too low, roughly 17 rarely observed V segments, including chromosome 9 orphons, were left out of the earlier analysis of 587 of the donors. In a later analysis, HLA-associated TCR beta chains were found to be more clonally expanded and to have lower generation probabilities than equally common non-associated chains. Presence/absence analyses assumed roughly uniform sequencing depth across donors, an assumption that may not hold. Some IMGT-functional V segments, including TRBV6-2 and TRBV6-3, could not be told apart with the 87-base-pair reads, so those segments were excluded. A further reported finding was that TCR beta sequences accurately predicted the HLA-A and HLA-B alleles for most subjects in the first cohort. The sequencing pipeline was judged likely to have produced a cluster of highly shared sequence variants as a technical artifact. A later genetic analysis associated a missense DCLRE1C variant with V-gene and J-gene trimming of TCR beta chains, and an independent cohort replicated the association. Because HLA typing was missing for some donors at each locus, association tests included only the typed subset. Three of the identified cytomegalovirus-associated TCR beta chains were confirmed in vitro to be specific for cytomegalovirus antigens. According to a later genetic analysis, donors in an Asian-associated ancestry cluster had fewer N-insertions in productive TCRs than the approximately 700-donor mean. Assigning TCR associations to individual alleles was difficult when HLA alleles, especially DR and DQ, strongly co-occurred. The only immune exposure information available for the cohort was CMV serostatus. Linkage disequilibrium might explain the correlated functional status among segregating V segments, but an unknown experimental factor could not be ruled out. Most TCR sequences were seen in very few donors, while some public TCRs were found in many individuals. At a false discovery rate of 0.05, a later analysis linked about 16,000 TCR beta sequences to specific HLA alleles. An earlier analysis of 587 of the donors showed that most TCR beta V segments appeared in productive rearrangements either about 90% or about 30% of the time, which broadly matched IMGT annotations. In both the original and validation cohorts, the classifier was reported to diagnose cytomegalovirus status with high specificity and sensitivity. Most CMV-associated TCR beta chains appeared to be HLA-restricted in a later analysis, and the HLA associations seemed to be driven largely by CMV exposure. In the study, some 180 TCR beta chains were listed as associated with cytomegalovirus.

The library was made by the immunoSEQ multiplex PCR assay. A mixture of 60 forward primers for TCR Vbeta segments and 13 reverse primers for TCR Jbeta segments was used in the multiplex PCR. A multiplex PCR assay on genomic DNA amplified the CDR3 region of rearranged TCR beta genes. Amplified TCR beta libraries were sequenced as 87-base-pair reads on the Illumina HiSeq System. The paper's processing steps were these. A later analysis tallied around 87 million unique TCR beta chains across the 660 or so repertoires, and about 12 million of those chains were shared by two or more donors. A nearest-neighbor algorithm error-corrected the raw reads and collapsed the reads into unique sequences, merging closely related sequences to remove PCR and sequencing errors. CDR3 sequences were aligned to IMGT reference sequences to assign V, D and J gene segments. For a sequence to be retained, at least a six-nucleotide match to both a V gene segment and a J gene segment was required. A rearrangement was called productive if the CDR3 had no stop codons and remained in frame with V and J, and every other rearrangement was called non-productive. CDR3 was defined according to IMGT convention as the region running from the second conserved V-encoded cysteine to the conserved J-encoded phenylalanine. In an earlier analysis of more than 550 of the donors, sequences lacking an unambiguous match to a single V gene segment were excluded. In an earlier analysis of approximately 590 of the donors, V segments were called functional above 56.7% productive rearrangements and were called segregating when the between-donor standard deviation exceeded 5%. A statistical classification framework was developed to diagnose cytomegalovirus status using the catalog of TCR beta chain sequences. V and J gene assignment, in a later analysis, came from comparing TCR nucleotide sequences with IMGT/GENE-DB human TR gene sequences. Using the TCRdist pipeline, a later analysis assigned CDR3 sequences along with most-parsimonious VDJ recombination scenarios. In a later analysis, each TCR beta chain was defined by its CDR3 amino acid sequence together with its V-gene family, and reads without a unique V-gene family were excluded. As a way to deal with suspected cross-contamination and a sequencing artifact, a later analysis dropped hundreds of nucleotide sequences that were highly shared and had low generation probability. A later analysis calculated a clonal expansion index for each public chain from normalized within-repertoire ranks of inferred template counts. In a later analysis, generation probabilities were computed using a VDJ recombination model fitted to out-of-frame rearrangements, and the results were checked against IGoR. In a later analysis, TCR-TCR, TCR-HLA and TCR-CMV co-occurrence was scored with hypergeometric tests, and a repertoire-size bias correction was applied to TCR pairs. To estimate false discovery rates, a later analysis permuted the HLA or CMV assignments 20 times. In a later analysis, co-occurring TCRs were grouped using DBSCAN, with TCRdist sequence similarity added in when clustering inside HLA-allele-positive subsets. For co-occurrence clustering, repertoires with fewer than 30,000 or more than 120,000 public chains were excluded, along with roughly five repertoires with anomalous nucleotide sharing. TCRdb retrieved this table from immuneACCESS and kept in-frame rearrangements only. Not all clones are present; in checked studies, unresolved V genes account for under half, and no reason is known for the remainder. The V and J calls and clone size were taken over from that table, and D and trimming were inferred from the DNA. In this sample the table shows 180,000 or so clones, approximately 80% of which occur a single time. The ten biggest clones cover 1.2% to 1.5% of the sample.

After removal of 2 bases from V and 9 bases from J, the junction retains 13 bases not matched to a gene. From the cysteine through the phenylalanine, the CDR3 covers 16 amino acids. Just the 48-base CDR3 DNA is kept, in frame starting at base 1. Via the germline V gene, CDR1 is SGHDT and CDR2 YYEEEE. In total, approximately 700 healthy bone marrow donors made up the cohort. Cohort members were all nominally healthy when sampled, although unrecorded immune exposures were likely present. The donor tested CMV seropositive, placing the donor among the 250 to 350 seropositive members of the cohort. Every donor gave a peripheral blood sample, and the peripheral blood mononuclear cells from that sample were used for TCR beta sequencing. Genomic DNA extraction from the blood cell samples was performed with the Qiagen DNeasy Blood Extraction Kit. This clone was picked up a small number of times. Its antigen remains undetermined. Base qualities are not at hand, and no much larger clone is one base apart.

The chain employs TRBV5-6 and TRBJ2-1, with 8 junctional bases fitting TRBD2. Material: PBMCs. The clonotype originates from a girl aged 10-17 years in good health and CMV-seropositive. The nucleotides are TGTGCCAGCAGCTTACTTCGGGAGGGGATGCCGGGTGAGCAGTTCTTC. It translates to CASSLLREGMPGEQFF.